The 10 T cell receptor beta chains in this list originate from one sample, sequenced in a study of shared clonotypes between healthy human individuals (dated by TCRdb to 2020 to 2022). Preparation of the library involved the immunoSEQ multiplex PCR assay. Held by TCRdb, this immuneACCESS table contains in-frame sequences only and omits some clones. Under half of the omission traces to an unresolved V gene where checked; the cause of the rest is unknown. The sample yields fewer than 1.6 million clones; roughly 98.5% were counted once. The ten top clones hold roughly 0.35% of the sample. The sample was naive CD4+ T cells sorted from blood. The cell subset or site label, read with the paper, signifies: CD45RA+ positively selected. These receptor sequences come from a man aged 25-45 years in good health.

The rearrangement uses TRBV6-5 and TRBJ2-7; the match to TRBD2 covers 13 bases. Germline CDR1 reads MNHEY; CDR2 reads SVGAGI. Trimming cost V 8 bases and J 7 bases; bases outside gene matches: 5. The CDR3 loop spans 13 amino acids. The DNA for the CDR3 is TGTGCCAGCCGGACTAGCGGGAGCCGTGAGCAGTACTTC. This sequence encodes CASRTSGSREQYF.

This clone appeared a single time. This chain joins TRBV7-8 and TRBJ1-5; no clear D gene. V was cut by 6 bases and J by 3 bases, with 15 bases left in between. The CDR3 extends over 15 amino acids. Germline assignment: CDR1 SGHVS and CDR2 FQNEAQ. The CDR3 DNA follows: TGTGCCAGCAGATGGGATAACCAAGCCAATCAGCCCCAGCATTTT. Residues: CASRWDNQANQPQHF.

This chain uses TRBV10-2 with TRBJ2-2; D is possibly TRBD1 (5 bases). CDR1 and CDR2 (germline): WSHSY, SAAADI. CDR3 length: 14 amino acids. Trimming took off 4 bases at V and 6 bases at J, with 12 bases between the two ends. The CDR3 spells CASSGQQVAGELFF. The CDR3 DNA reads as TGCGCCAGCAGTGGCCAACAGGTAGCCGGGGAGCTGTTTTTT.

This clone came up once. The chain uses TRBV7-2 and TRBJ2-1, with D tentatively TRBD1 or TRBD2 (6 bases each). The CDR3 loop spans 16 amino acids. V was trimmed by 3 bases and J by 7 bases, leaving 19 bases between them. Germline assignment: CDR1 SGHTA and CDR2 FQGNSA. CDR3 sequence reads: CASSLGRGGTQNEQFF. For the CDR3, the DNA is TGTGCCAGCAGCTTGGGAAGAGGGGGGACACAGAATGAGCAGTTCTTC.

The rearrangement uses TRBV30 and TRBJ2-2; no clear D. The CDR3 runs to 12 residues. In germline, CDR1 is GTSNPN, CDR2 SVGIG (reference sequence). V was trimmed by 1 base and J by 0 bases, leaving 0 bases between them. As DNA, the CDR3 is TGTGCCTGGAGTGCGAACACCGGGGAGCTGTTTTTT. Its protein is CAWSANTGELFF.

The chain employs TRBV4-1 and TRBJ2-3; TRBD2 matches 8 bases. Germline lookup yields CDR1 MGHRA and CDR2 YSYEKL. V shed 1 base and J 2 bases; nucleotides not matched to a gene: 8. This CDR3 has 17 residues. The CDR3 sequence is CASSQVLAGMPTDTQYF. CDR3 nucleotides: TGCGCCAGCAGCCAAGTGCTAGCGGGTATGCCCACAGATACGCAGTATTTT.

The rearrangement links TRBV7-6 to TRBJ1-1; 11 bases agree with TRBD1. CDR3 size: 17 residues. Germline values: CDR1 SGHVS, CDR2 FNYEAQ. With 4 bases clipped from V and 5 bases from J, the junction kept 12 bases outside the gene matches. As DNA, the CDR3 is TGTGCCAGCAGCTACGATAAGATCCGGGACAGGGGGACTGAAGCTTTCTTT. It codes for CASSYDKIRDRGTEAFF.

As to this clone: Other DNA sequences from this sample encode an identical CDR3 as well. The CDR3 sequence is CASSLGRGSDTQYF. The CDR3 nucleotides read TGTGCCAGCAGCTTGGGCAGGGGCTCAGATACGCAGTATTTT. The chain links TRBV11-3 to TRBJ2-3; maybe TRBD1 (6 bases). The CDR3 extends over 14 amino acids. Germline V CDR1 and CDR2: SGHNT, YENEEA. The V end lost 3 bases, the J end lost 4 bases, and 11 bases lay between the germline ends.

This clone came up once. The rearrangement uses TRBV4-1 and TRBJ1-2; D might be TRBD1 (6 bases). The CDR3 covers 17 residues. Germline CDR1 is MGHRA and CDR2 is YSYEKL. Trimming removed 4 bases at V and 6 bases at J, with 24 bases between. DNA of the CDR3: TGCGCCAGCAGCCCAACTCGTGCAGGGGACGACAACCATGGCTACACCTTC. This sequence encodes CASSPTRAGDDNHGYTF.

The chain links TRBV18 to TRBJ1-1; D gene ambiguous. Germline values: CDR1 KGHSH, CDR2 LQKENI. The CDR3 runs 13 residues. V was trimmed by 1 base and J by 5 bases, leaving 8 bases between them. The CDR3 DNA follows: TGTGCCAGCTCACCACTTACAATTACTGAAGCTTTCTTT. Translation gives CASSPLTITEAFF.